Listed here are 31 T cell receptor beta chains from one sample, sequenced in a study of OX40 agonist ivuxolimab in advanced cancers. Some clones are missing from TCRdb's copy, which holds only in-frame ones; the method was immunoSEQ multiplex PCR. The table records 15,000 to 20,000 clones, around 86% of them present only once. This material consisted of CD4+ or CD8+ T cells sorted from blood, taken in a trial of the OX40 agonist ivuxolimab. The source is an adult with an advanced solid tumor such as melanoma, head and neck, liver or kidney cancer.

This clone was found a few times. CDR3 region: CASRLGVHVTDTQYF. For the CDR3, the DNA is TGTGCCAGTAGATTAGGGGTCCATGTCACAGATACGCAGTATTTT. This chain links TRBV19 with TRBJ2-3, with D possibly matching TRBD1 (5 bases). With 6 bases removed from V and 2 bases from J, the gap between germline ends came to 15 bases. The CDR3 totals 15 residues. Per the germline V gene, CDR1 is LNHDA and CDR2 is SQIVND (reference sequence).

This clone is labeled large. V is TRBV4-3 and J is TRBJ2-7, with D maybe TRBD2 (5 bases). V was shortened by 2 bases and J by 0 bases, with 11 bases between the two germline ends. This CDR3 has 15 amino acids. Germline V gene lookup returns CDR1 LGHNA and CDR2 YSLEER. The CDR3 protein is CASSQQRTGSYEQYF. CDR3 sequence (DNA): TGCGCCAGCAGCCAACAAAGGACTGGCTCCTACGAGCAGTACTTC.

The J gene is TRBJ1-5, the V gene TRBV27; the D is unclear. The V gene's germline CDR1 is MNHEY and CDR2 SMNVEV (reference sequence). There are 11 residues in the CDR3. Between the trimmed V and J ends, which lost 2 bases and 7 bases, there was a span of 3 bases. CDR3 loop: CASSLGQPQHF. DNA for the CDR3: TGTGCCAGCAGTTTAGGGCAGCCCCAGCATTTT.

V gene TRBV4-3 combines with J gene TRBJ1-2; D gene uncertain. V dropped 0 bases and J dropped 4 bases, with 12 bases sitting between them. The CDR3 runs 15 residues. The V gene's germline CDR1 is LGHNA and CDR2 YSLEER. CDR3 in amino acids: CASSQDLSLGYGYTF. For the CDR3, the DNA is TGCGCCAGCAGCCAAGATCTAAGTCTGGGCTATGGCTACACCTTC.

The chain has TRBV7-9 and TRBJ2-1, with 7 nucleotides matching TRBD1. J was trimmed by 13 bases and V by 1 base; bases with no gene match: 7. CDR3 size: 13 residues. Germline V gives CDR1 SEHNR, CDR2 FQNEAQ (reference sequence). The CDR3 nucleotides are TGTGCCAGCAGCTTAGAGTCAGGGGGTGGACAGTTCTTC. It is translated as CASSLESGGGQFF.

The genes are TRBV6-1 and TRBJ2-3; D unclear. The CDR3 runs 11 residues. Germline loops: CDR1 MNHNS, CDR2 SASEGT. Trimming cost V 5 bases and J 7 bases, with 7 bases left between them. CDR3 coding DNA: TGTGCCAGCAGTCAAGGGTATACGCAGTATTTT. It encodes CASSQGYTQYF.

This sequence joins TRBV14 and TRBJ2-1; TRBD2 agrees at 10 bases. Germline V CDR1 and CDR2: SGHDN, FVKESK. The CDR3 sequence is 16 residues long. Germline trimming cut 3 bases from V and 2 bases from J; bases unmatched to any gene: 4. The CDR3 DNA is TGTGCCAGCAGCCACCTAGCGGGAGCACCCTACAATGAGCAGTTCTTC. Translating it yields CASSHLAGAPYNEQFF.

The rearrangement joins TRBV5-1 to TRBJ1-2; TRBD1 might be the D (6 bases). This CDR3 has 17 residues. Trimming cost V 3 bases and J 3 bases, with 21 bases left between them. The germline V gene has CDR1 SGHRS and CDR2 YFSETQ. The chain's CDR3 is CASSSWLGAGSDYGYTF. CDR3 bases: TGCGCCAGCAGCTCTTGGCTGGGGGCCGGTTCCGACTATGGCTACACCTTC.

This chain connects TRBV6-1 to TRBJ2-1; D gene ambiguous. V was pared by 5 bases and J by 7 bases, with 3 bases between. The CDR3 sequence is 10 residues long. Germline CDR1 reads MNHNS; CDR2 reads SASEGT. In DNA form, the CDR3 reads TGTGCCAGCAGTTCAAATGAGCAGTTCTTC. Its translation: CASSSNEQFF.

This clone was seen just once. The chain recombines TRBV19 with TRBJ2-7; D gene uncertain. The germline gives CDR1 LNHDA, CDR2 SQIVND (reference sequence). The V gene lost 1 base and the J gene lost 0 bases, with 7 bases spanning the gap. CDR3 length: 14 amino acids. Written as DNA, the CDR3 is TGTGCCAGTAGTATAGGGGCAGACTCCTACGAGCAGTACTTC. It yields the protein CASSIGADSYEQYF.

The chain employs TRBV30 and TRBJ1-1; 7 bases line up with TRBD1. J gave up 0 bases and V 2 bases, and 12 bases lay outside the gene matches. CDR3 length equals 17 residues. CDR1 is GTSNPN, CDR2 SVGIG, per germline (reference sequence). As DNA, the CDR3 is TGTGCCTGGAGTAGATCTCGACAGGGATTGGTGAACACTGAAGCTTTCTTT. As protein: CAWSRSRQGLVNTEAFF.

The V call is TRBV6-5, the J call TRBJ2-1, with TRBD1 matching 9 bases. V was pared by 6 bases and J by 7 bases, with 4 bases of the junction left unmatched. The CDR3 sequence is 13 residues long. Looked up from germline, CDR1 is MNHEY and CDR2 is SVGAGI. The CDR3: CASSPGQGNEQFF. The CDR3 nucleotides read TGTGCCAGCAGCCCCGGACAGGGGAATGAGCAGTTCTTC.

V usage is TRBV28 and J usage is TRBJ1-3; D call uncertain. Germline V gene sequence: CDR1 MDHEN, CDR2 SYDVKM. CDR3 size: 14 residues. Between the trimmed V and J ends, which lost 4 bases and 0 bases, there was a span of 7 bases. CDR3 residues: CASSSGSSGNTIYF. CDR3 nucleotide sequence: TGTGCCAGCAGTTCCGGAAGCTCTGGAAACACCATATATTTT.

Here the CDR3 reads CASSLDLNTEAFF. The DNA for the CDR3 is TGTGCCAGCAGCCTGGACTTAAACACTGAAGCTTTCTTT. V and J are TRBV27 and TRBJ1-1; D unresolved. The CDR3 is made up of 13 amino acids. Trimming took 6 bases from V and 2 from J, leaving 10 bases between them. The germline V gene has CDR1 MNHEY and CDR2 SMNVEV (reference sequence).

This clone has a single count. The rearrangement links TRBV9 to TRBJ2-4, with D maybe TRBD1 (5 bases). Looked up from germline, CDR1 is SGDLS and CDR2 is YYNGEE. Trimming took 4 bases from V and 4 from J, leaving 18 bases between them. The CDR3 totals 16 residues. The CDR3 nucleotides are TGTGCCAGCAGCCCATATGCAGGGAAGGAAAAAAACATTCAGTACTTC. Amino acid sequence: CASSPYAGKEKNIQYF.

The chain couples TRBV5-4 to TRBJ2-7; D unclear. The CDR3 runs to 13 residues. With 3 bases removed from V and 2 bases from J, the gap between germline ends came to 9 bases. CDR1 and CDR2 (germline): SGHNT, YYREEE (reference sequence). The CDR3 DNA sequence: TGTGCCAGCAGCTCCCAAATTGCCTACGAGCAGTACTTC. It translates to CASSSQIAYEQYF.

This clone appeared a single time. The rearrangement links TRBV9 to TRBJ2-7; 7 bases are a match to TRBD1. This CDR3 region has 15 residues. V was pared by 3 bases and J by 2 bases, with 8 bases of the junction left unmatched. Germline V CDR1 and CDR2: SGDLS, YYNGEE. This chain's CDR3 is CASSEETGFPYEQYF. CDR3 DNA sequence: TGTGCCAGCAGCGAAGAGACAGGGTTCCCCTACGAGCAGTACTTC.

The V gene is TRBV9, the J gene TRBJ2-3; perhaps TRBD2 as D (6 bases). Germline V gives CDR1 SGDLS, CDR2 YYNGEE. This CDR3 comprises 14 residues. V lost 7 bases and J 6 bases, leaving 18 bases between the germline ends. This CDR3 is CASQRAGGMDTQYF. Written as DNA, the CDR3 is TGTGCCAGCCAAAGAGCGGGTGGCATGGATACGCAGTATTTT.

This clone was detected once. The rearrangement joins TRBV27 to TRBJ1-2; D uncertain. The CDR3 spans 14 residues. The V end was cut by 4 bases, the J end by 1 base, with 10 bases between. Germline V gene lookup returns CDR1 MNHEY and CDR2 SMNVEV (reference sequence). CDR3 nucleotide sequence: TGTGCCAGCAGTTCGGCCCCTTTTAACTATGGCTACACCTTC. It codes for CASSSAPFNYGYTF.

This rearrangement joins TRBV2 to TRBJ2-3; 9 bases line up with TRBD2. V lost 4 bases to trimming and J lost 4 bases; unmatched junction nucleotides: 9. CDR1 SNHLY and CDR2 FYNNEI come from the germline V gene. This CDR3 region has 16 residues. The CDR3 protein is CASSGLAGGFADTQYF. CDR3 nucleotide sequence: TGTGCCAGCAGTGGGCTGGCGGGAGGGTTTGCAGATACGCAGTATTTT.

The CDR3 loop is CASSYVAGVKNIQYF. The DNA for the CDR3 is TGTGCCAGCAGTTACGTGGCGGGAGTCAAAAACATTCAGTACTTC. The V gene is TRBV6-6, the J gene TRBJ2-4, with 7 positions matching TRBD2. This CDR3 comprises 15 residues. Unmatched junction bases numbered 4, after V lost 2 bases and J lost 3 bases. Per the germline V gene, CDR1 is MNHNY and CDR2 is SVGAGI (reference sequence).

The chain joins TRBV29-1 to TRBJ2-1; D is perhaps TRBD2 (6 bases). The V gene's germline CDR1 is SQVTM and CDR2 ANQGSEA. V shed 7 bases and J shed 13 bases, with 14 bases lying between them. The CDR3 has 10 residues. The CDR3 region has the DNA TGCAGCGGGAGGGTTGACTACCAGTTCTTC. Translating gives CSGRVDYQFF.

This sequence joins TRBV5-6 and TRBJ2-7; TRBD1 agrees at 9 bases. V lost 4 bases, J lost 0 bases, and 2 bases stayed unmatched. CDR3 length: 14 amino acids. Germline CDR1 is SGHDT and CDR2 is YYEEEE. In DNA form, the CDR3 reads TGTGCCAGCAGCCCGGACAGGGGCTCCTACGAGCAGTACTTC. It encodes CASSPDRGSYEQYF.

J is TRBJ2-2 and V is TRBV27; TRBD2 aligns across 10 bases. Per the germline V gene, CDR1 is MNHEY and CDR2 is SMNVEV (reference sequence). The CDR3 is 14 amino acids. V shed 7 bases and J 6 bases; nucleotides not matched to a gene: 5. Written as DNA, the CDR3 is TGTGCCAGCAAACGAGCGGGAGGGGCCGGGGAGCTGTTTTTT. Protein sequence: CASKRAGGAGELFF.

The chain carries TRBV5-4 and TRBJ2-7; the D gene is possibly TRBD2 (7 bases). The CDR3 is made up of 14 amino acids. The germline gives CDR1 SGHNT, CDR2 YYREEE (reference sequence). V gave up 6 bases and J gave up 2 bases, with 15 bases separating them. The CDR3 region has the DNA TGTGCCAGCACCCTTCGGGGGGCTACCTACGAGCAGTACTTC. This encodes CASTLRGATYEQYF. Looking up the rest from reference TRBV5-4 and TRBJ2-7 gives the full variable domain: ETGVTQSPTHLIKTRGQQVTLRCSSQSGHNTVSWYQQALGQGPQFIFQYYREEENGRGNFPPRFSGLQFPNYSSELNVNALELDDSALYLCASTLRGATYEQYFGPGTRLTVT.

The DNA of the CDR3 is TGTGCCAGCCCTTCTCAGGGGCAGCCCAGGAGGGGTTACGAGCAGTACTTC. Its protein product is CASPSQGQPRRGYEQYF. The rearrangement uses TRBV21-1 and TRBJ2-7. TRBV21-1 is given as a pseudogene. This CDR3 is built from 17 residues.

The rearrangement uses TRBV9 and TRBJ1-3; 7 nucleotides align to TRBD1. The V segment lost 0 bases and the J segment 0 bases; nucleotides outside the gene matches: 3. Germline V gene lookup returns CDR1 SGDLS and CDR2 YYNGEE. The CDR3 extends over 16 amino acids. CDR3 DNA sequence: TGTGCCAGCAGCGTAGCAGGGGGGTACTCTGGAAACACCATATATTTT. Amino acid sequence: CASSVAGGYSGNTIYF. Based on the CDR3 plus reference TRBV9 and TRBJ1-3, the full variable domain is DSGVTQTPKHLITATGQRVTLRCSPRSGDLSVYWYQQSLDQGLQFLIQYYNGEERAKGNILERFSAQQFPDLHSELNLSSLELGDSALYFCASSVAGGYSGNTIYFGEGSWLTVV.

This rearrangement joins TRBV5-8 to TRBJ2-1; 8 bases fit TRBD2. The V segment lost 1 base and the J segment 4 bases; nucleotides outside the gene matches: 1. This CDR3 is built from 14 residues. Per the germline V gene, CDR1 is SGHTS and CDR2 is YDEGEE. The CDR3 DNA reads as TGTGCCAGCAGCTTGACTAGCGGATACAATGAGCAGTTCTTC. Encoded protein: CASSLTSGYNEQFF.

The chain joins TRBV5-6 to TRBJ1-4; no definite D call. The CDR3 length is 12 residues. Germline assignment: CDR1 SGHDT and CDR2 YYEEEE. The V end lost 0 bases, the J end lost 11 bases, and 8 bases lay between the germline ends. CDR3 nucleotide sequence: TGTGCCAGCAGCTTGGAATCTGGGAAACTGTTTTTT. Its protein product is CASSLESGKLFF.

This chain links TRBV13 with TRBJ2-7, with TRBD1 identical over 7 bases. There are 13 residues in the CDR3. Germline CDR1 PRHDT, CDR2 FYEKMQ (reference sequence). Unmatched junction bases numbered 5, after V lost 6 bases and J lost 3 bases. The CDR3, as DNA: TGTGCCAGCAGGCCCGACAGGGACTACGAGCAGTACTTC. Protein: CASRPDRDYEQYF.

V gene TRBV6-6 combines with J gene TRBJ1-3; weak D call: TRBD1 (5 bases). The V end lost 8 bases, the J end lost 0 bases, and 8 bases lay between the germline ends. The CDR3 loop spans 13 amino acids. The germline CDR1 and CDR2 sequences are MNHNY and SVGAGI (reference sequence). The chain's CDR3 is CASGTSSGNTIYF. DNA of the CDR3: TGTGCCAGCGGGACCAGCTCTGGAAACACCATATATTTT.